The 23 T cell receptor beta chains presented below share a single source sample, sequenced in a study of cytomegalovirus exposure and HLA in healthy donors. The method was immunoSEQ multiplex PCR; TCRdb's version includes in-frame clones alone and lacks a portion of them. The data hold tens of thousands of clones, with roughly 93% observed a single time. The sequenced sample was PBMCs. The receptors were gathered from a woman aged 18-29 years in good health and CMV-seropositive.

The CDR3 DNA sequence: TGTGCCAGCAGCCCGGGACAGGGTAGCACTGAAGCTTTCTTT. It yields the protein CASSPGQGSTEAFF. The chain employs TRBV5-6 and TRBJ1-1; TRBD1 aligns across 9 bases. This CDR3 has 14 amino acids. Germline values: CDR1 SGHDT, CDR2 YYEEEE. V gave up 4 bases and J gave up 4 bases; unmatched junction bases: 5. Full variable domain (remainder filled in from reference TRBV5-6 and TRBJ1-1): DAGVTQSPTHLIKTRGQQVTLRCSPKSGHDTVSWYQQALGQGPQFIFQYYEEEERQRGNFPDRFSGHQFPNYSSELNVNALLLGDSALYLCASSPGQGSTEAFFGQGTRLTVV.

The J gene is TRBJ1-2, the V gene TRBV5-3; D might be TRBD1 (6 bases). TRBV5-3 is labeled an ORF, and its function is uncertain. With 5 bases removed from V and 4 bases from J, the gap between germline ends came to 21 bases. This CDR3 spans 16 amino acids. The CDR3 reads CARSLTNRTAFYGYTF. CDR3 in DNA: TGTGCCAGAAGTCTAACGAATAGGACAGCGTTCTATGGCTACACCTTC.

The rearrangement links TRBV5-6 to TRBJ2-7; the D gene is possibly TRBD1 (5 bases). CDR1 and CDR2 from the germline V gene are SGHDT and YYEEEE. The CDR3 length is 15 residues. V lost 2 bases and J lost 6, with 18 bases in between. As DNA, the CDR3 is TGTGCCAGCAGCTTCCAGGGAACCAAAAGAGGCGAGCAGTACTTC. Its translation is CASSFQGTKRGEQYF.

The rearrangement links TRBV28 to TRBJ1-1, with D possibly TRBD1 on 5 matching bases. The V end lost 5 bases, the J end lost 2 bases, and 9 bases lay between the germline ends. Germline V CDR1 and CDR2: MDHEN, SYDVKM. The length of the CDR3 is 13 residues. The CDR3 here is CASSNQGNTEAFF. The CDR3 DNA is TGTGCCAGCAGTAATCAGGGAAACACTGAAGCTTTCTTT.

V usage is TRBV28 and J usage is TRBJ2-2, with unresolved D. The V and J ends lost 1 base and 2 bases respectively, with 8 bases between them. CDR1 is MDHEN and CDR2 is SYDVKM in the germline V gene. This CDR3 region has 15 residues. The DNA for the CDR3 is TGTGCCAGCAGTTTATTAGGCGGTAACACCGGGGAGCTGTTTTTT. Its translation is CASSLLGGNTGELFF.

The rearrangement uses TRBV29-1 and TRBJ2-2; 10 positions agree with TRBD1. CDR1 is SQVTM and CDR2 is ANQGSEA in the germline V gene. There are 14 residues in the CDR3. The V segment lost 5 bases and the J segment 3 bases; nucleotides outside the gene matches: 3. In DNA form, the CDR3 reads TGCAGCGTTTACGGGACAGGGGACACCGGGGAGCTGTTTTTT. This sequence encodes CSVYGTGDTGELFF.

The chain recombines TRBV28 with TRBJ2-3; D may be TRBD2 (6 bases). The germline gives CDR1 MDHEN, CDR2 SYDVKM. Deletions cut 3 bases from V and 5 bases from J, with 18 bases between. This CDR3 spans 16 amino acids. CDR3 bases: TGTGCCAGCAGTTTCGTACCCTCGGGGGTCGGAGATACGCAGTATTTT. Translated, it gives CASSFVPSGVGDTQYF.

This rearrangement joins TRBV6-1 to TRBJ1-2; D might be TRBD1 (5 bases). This CDR3 contains 14 residues. CDR1 is MNHNS and CDR2 is SASEGT in the germline V gene. Trimming left V 1 base short and J 4 bases short, with 10 bases between. The CDR3 is CASSEGRAVYGYTF. The CDR3 DNA reads TGTGCCAGCAGTGAAGGCAGGGCGGTCTATGGCTACACCTTC.

This chain uses TRBV27 with TRBJ2-6, with a possible D match to TRBD1 (6 bases). CDR1 MNHEY and CDR2 SMNVEV come from the germline V gene (reference sequence). This CDR3 has 14 residues. V shed 5 bases and J shed 1 base, with 6 bases lying between them. CDR3 in amino acids: CASSTGSGANVLTF. The CDR3 DNA reads as TGTGCCAGCAGTACAGGGTCTGGGGCCAACGTCCTGACTTTC. Full variable domain (rest looked up from reference TRBV27 and TRBJ2-6): EAQVTQNPRYLITVTGKKLTVTCSQNMNHEYMSWYRQDPGLGLRQIYYSMNVEVTDKGDVPEGYKVSRKEKRNFPLILESPSPNQTSLYFCASSTGSGANVLTFGAGSRLTVL.

The V call is TRBV7-2, the J call TRBJ2-1, with TRBD1 matching over 8 bases. This CDR3 spans 16 amino acids. V was pared by 7 bases and J by 6 bases, with 14 bases of the junction left unmatched. Germline CDR1 reads SGHTA; CDR2 reads FQGNSA. Here the CDR3 reads CASNYRGTGAFNEQFF. The DNA of the CDR3 is TGTGCCAGCAACTATCGTGGGACAGGTGCGTTCAATGAGCAGTTCTTC.

This clone was found a few times. The rearrangement links TRBV7-9 to TRBJ1-1, with D maybe TRBD1 (6 bases). The CDR3 is made up of 12 amino acids. With 3 bases removed from V and 10 bases from J, the gap between germline ends came to 12 bases. Per germline, CDR1 SEHNR and CDR2 FQNEAQ (reference sequence). The CDR3 nucleotides are TGTGCCAGCAGCTTGGACAGCCGCGGAGCTTTCTTT. Its protein product is CASSLDSRGAFF.

The chain couples TRBV6-1 to TRBJ2-7; D is undetermined. The CDR3 is 14 residues long. Germline assignment: CDR1 MNHNS and CDR2 SASEGT. V was pared by 0 bases and J by 3 bases, with 9 bases between. CDR3 protein: CASSEAYPGYEQYF. The CDR3 DNA reads TGTGCCAGCAGTGAAGCGTATCCAGGCTACGAGCAGTACTTC.

V is TRBV7-8 and J is TRBJ2-5; a weak D match, TRBD1 (6 bases). Germline CDR1 and CDR2: SGHVS and FQNEAQ. Trimming removed 3 bases at V and 5 bases at J, with 16 bases between. This CDR3 region has 15 residues. CDR3 region: CASSFQGSGRETQYF. CDR3 coding DNA: TGTGCCAGCAGCTTCCAGGGGTCCGGCAGGGAGACCCAGTACTTC.

V gene TRBV4-1 combines with J gene TRBJ1-2, with D maybe TRBD1 (5 bases). This CDR3 spans 15 amino acids. Trimming took off 1 base at V and 5 bases at J, with 14 bases between the two ends. Germline CDR1 MGHRA, CDR2 YSYEKL. CDR3 sequence reads: CASSQAGQGIYGYTF. In DNA, the CDR3 is TGCGCCAGCAGCCAAGCTGGGCAGGGAATTTATGGCTACACCTTC.

The chain combines TRBV7-2 with TRBJ2-1; the match to TRBD2 covers 9 bases. V was pared by 5 bases and J by 5 bases, with 7 bases of the junction left unmatched. CDR3 length equals 15 residues. Germline V CDR1 and CDR2: SGHTA, FQGNSA. CDR3 sequence: CASSLRTSVDNEQFF. As DNA, the CDR3 is TGTGCCAGCAGCCTACGGACTAGCGTCGACAATGAGCAGTTCTTC.

Concerning this clone itself: At the DNA level, this CDR3 is encoded by other sequences in the same sample as well. The chain carries TRBV28 and TRBJ1-2; D remains unclear. The CDR3 loop spans 13 amino acids. The V gene lost 3 bases and the J gene lost 2 bases, with 7 bases spanning the gap. Germline V gene data show CDR1 as MDHEN and CDR2 as SYDVKM. The CDR3 bases are TGTGCCAGCAGTTTCTCCAGGAACTATGGCTACACCTTC. This translates into CASSFSRNYGYTF.

The chain uses TRBV28 and TRBJ2-5; 7 bases map to TRBD1. This CDR3 contains 13 residues. The V segment lost 5 bases and the J segment 4 bases; nucleotides outside the gene matches: 4. Germline loops: CDR1 MDHEN, CDR2 SYDVKM. CDR3 nucleotides: TGTGCCAGCAGTAGGGCAGGGGGAGAGACCCAGTACTTC. Residues: CASSRAGGETQYF.

The V call is TRBV5-1, the J call TRBJ2-7; 9 bases agree with TRBD1. The germline V gene has CDR1 SGHRS and CDR2 YFSETQ. The CDR3 is 16 residues long. J was trimmed by 0 bases and V by 4 bases; bases with no gene match: 8. The CDR3 loop is CASSSGTGRSSYEQYF. The CDR3 nucleotides are TGCGCCAGCAGCAGCGGGACAGGGCGGAGCTCCTACGAGCAGTACTTC.

The chain recombines TRBV6-4 with TRBJ2-7; 11 nucleotides match TRBD1. The CDR3 has 15 residues. Trimming cost V 6 bases and J 2 bases; bases outside gene matches: 6. CDR1 MRHNA and CDR2 SNTAGT come from the germline V gene. The CDR3 bases are TGTGCCAGCAGCGGAGAGGGACAGGGGGCCTACGAGCAGTACTTC. Its translation: CASSGEGQGAYEQYF.

V usage is TRBV7-9 and J usage is TRBJ2-5; D is perhaps TRBD2 (6 bases). V lost 7 bases to trimming and J lost 2 bases, with 14 bases between them. The V gene's germline CDR1 is SEHNR and CDR2 FQNEAQ (reference sequence). The length of the CDR3 is 14 residues. CDR3 nucleotides: TGTGCCAGCACAATCGGGACTTCTCAAGAGACCCAGTACTTC. Its translation: CASTIGTSQETQYF.

The chain links TRBV7-9 to TRBJ2-7; a weak D match, TRBD2 (7 bases). The germline V and J ends were trimmed by 5 bases and 5 bases, with 16 bases remaining between them. This CDR3 has 14 amino acids. Germline V CDR1 and CDR2: SEHNR, FQNEAQ (reference sequence). The CDR3 DNA is TGTGCCAGCAGCCTAGGGGGGGGGACCGACGAGCAGTACTTC. It yields the protein CASSLGGGTDEQYF.

The rearrangement links TRBV20-1 to TRBJ1-1; D is ambiguous. This CDR3 comprises 11 residues. Germline CDR1 and CDR2: DFQATT and SNEGSKA (reference sequence). V gave up 3 bases and J gave up 10 bases, with 12 bases separating them. CDR3 amino acids: CSARPPGVAFF. CDR3 nucleotides: TGCAGTGCTAGGCCGCCGGGAGTAGCTTTCTTT.

The rearrangement uses TRBV7-2 and TRBJ2-5, with 10 bases identical to TRBD2. CDR3 size: 16 residues. The V and J ends lost 4 bases and 6 bases, in that order; junction bases with no gene match: 11. The V gene's germline CDR1 is SGHTA and CDR2 FQGNSA. The CDR3, as DNA: TGTGCCAGCAGCTCAGCTTCTAGCGGGAGTGTAAAGACCCAGTACTTC. The encoded protein is CASSSASSGSVKTQYF.